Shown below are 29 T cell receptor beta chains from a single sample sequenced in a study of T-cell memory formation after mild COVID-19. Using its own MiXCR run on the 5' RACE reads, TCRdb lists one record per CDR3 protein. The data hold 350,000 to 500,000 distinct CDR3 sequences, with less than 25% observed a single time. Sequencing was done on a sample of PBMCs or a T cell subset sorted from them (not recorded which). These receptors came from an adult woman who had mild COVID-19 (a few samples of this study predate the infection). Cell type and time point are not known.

The CDR3, as DNA: TGTGCCAGCAGCCCACAGCCGGGGGATGAGCAGTTCTTC. This gives the protein CASSPQPGDEQFF. J is TRBJ2-1 and V is TRBV9; maybe TRBD2 (6 bases). The CDR3 is made up of 13 amino acids. V was cut by 4 bases and J by 8 bases, with 13 bases left in between. Germline loops: CDR1 SGDLS, CDR2 YYNGEE. Complete variable domain (other parts from reference TRBV9 and TRBJ2-1): DSGVTQTPKHLITATGQRVTLRCSPRSGDLSVYWYQQSLDQGLQFLIQYYNGEERAKGNILERFSAQQFPDLHSELNLSSLELGDSALYFCASSPQPGDEQFFGPGTRLTVL.

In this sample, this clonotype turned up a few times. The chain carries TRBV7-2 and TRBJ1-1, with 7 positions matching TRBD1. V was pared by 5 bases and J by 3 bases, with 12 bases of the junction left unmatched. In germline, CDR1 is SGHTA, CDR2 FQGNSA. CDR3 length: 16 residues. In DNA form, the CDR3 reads TGTGCCAGCAGCCTACAGGGGTGGTTTATGGACACTGAAGCTTTCTTT. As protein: CASSLQGWFMDTEAFF.

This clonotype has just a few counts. Here the CDR3 reads CASSRTGQGEKLFF. The CDR3 DNA is TGTGCCAGCAGCCGGACAGGGCAAGGAGAAAAACTGTTTTTT. This chain uses TRBV9 with TRBJ1-4, with 8 bases fitting TRBD1. Germline V lookup: CDR1 SGDLS, CDR2 YYNGEE. The CDR3 covers 14 residues. Unmatched junction bases numbered 7, after V lost 4 bases and J lost 8 bases.

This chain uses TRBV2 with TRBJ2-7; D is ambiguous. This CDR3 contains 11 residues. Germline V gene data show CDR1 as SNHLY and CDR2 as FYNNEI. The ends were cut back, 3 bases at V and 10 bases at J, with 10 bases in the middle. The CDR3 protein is CASSEETSQYF. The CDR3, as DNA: TGTGCCAGCAGTGAGGAGACCAGCCAGTACTTC.

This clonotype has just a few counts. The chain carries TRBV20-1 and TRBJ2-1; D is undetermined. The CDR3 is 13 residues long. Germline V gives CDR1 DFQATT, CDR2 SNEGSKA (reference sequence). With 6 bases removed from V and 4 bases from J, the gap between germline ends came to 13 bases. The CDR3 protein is CSAGKVSYNEQFF. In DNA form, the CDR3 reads TGCAGTGCGGGAAAGGTCTCTTACAATGAGCAGTTCTTC.

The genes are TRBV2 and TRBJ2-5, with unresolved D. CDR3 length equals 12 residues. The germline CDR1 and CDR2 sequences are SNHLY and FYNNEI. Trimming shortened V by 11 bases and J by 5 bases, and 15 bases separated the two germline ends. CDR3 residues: CAGCVTRETQYF. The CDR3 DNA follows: TGTGCCGGCTGTGTTACGCGGGAGACCCAGTACTTC.

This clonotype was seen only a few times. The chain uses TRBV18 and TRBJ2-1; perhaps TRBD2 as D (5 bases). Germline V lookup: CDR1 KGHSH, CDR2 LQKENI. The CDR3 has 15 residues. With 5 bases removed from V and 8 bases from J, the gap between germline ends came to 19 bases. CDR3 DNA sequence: TGTGCCAGCTCAGCAACGAAGATGGACGGGGATGAGCAGTTCTTC. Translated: CASSATKMDGDEQFF. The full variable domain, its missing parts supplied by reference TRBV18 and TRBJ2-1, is NAGVMQNPRHLVRRRGQEARLRCSPMKGHSHVYWYRQLPEEGLKFMVYLQKENIIDESGMPKERFSAEFPKEGPSILRIQQVVRGDSAAYFCASSATKMDGDEQFFGPGTRLTVL.

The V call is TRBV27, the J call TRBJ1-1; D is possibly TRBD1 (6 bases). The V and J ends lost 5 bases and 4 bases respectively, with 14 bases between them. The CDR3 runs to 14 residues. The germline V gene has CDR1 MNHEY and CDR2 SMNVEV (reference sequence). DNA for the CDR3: TGTGCCAGCAGTATCGACCCCAGGGGCACTGAAGCTTTCTTT. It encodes CASSIDPRGTEAFF.

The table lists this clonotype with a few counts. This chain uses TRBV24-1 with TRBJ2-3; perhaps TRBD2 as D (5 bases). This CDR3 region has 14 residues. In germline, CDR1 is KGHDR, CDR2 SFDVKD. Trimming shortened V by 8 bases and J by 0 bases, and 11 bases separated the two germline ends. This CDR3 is CATTEGPSTDTQYF. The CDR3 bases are TGTGCCACCACAGAGGGCCCAAGCACAGATACGCAGTATTTT.

The CDR3 DNA is TGTGCCAGCAGCTTACTGTCGGTCGAGGAGCTGTTTTTT. This encodes CASSLLSVEELFF. The V gene is TRBV7-2, the J gene TRBJ2-2; D is unclear. Trimming cost V 2 bases and J 10 bases, with 11 bases left between them. Germline assignment: CDR1 SGHTA and CDR2 FQGNSA. There are 13 residues in the CDR3.

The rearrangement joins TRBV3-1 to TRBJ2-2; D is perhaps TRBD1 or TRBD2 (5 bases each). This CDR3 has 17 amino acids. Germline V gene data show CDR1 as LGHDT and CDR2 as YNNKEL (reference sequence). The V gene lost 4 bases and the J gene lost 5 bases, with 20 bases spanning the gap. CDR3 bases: TGTGCCAGCAGCCTCAGAGTCGGGGCCGCGAGGACCGGGGAGCTGTTTTTT. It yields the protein CASSLRVGAARTGELFF.

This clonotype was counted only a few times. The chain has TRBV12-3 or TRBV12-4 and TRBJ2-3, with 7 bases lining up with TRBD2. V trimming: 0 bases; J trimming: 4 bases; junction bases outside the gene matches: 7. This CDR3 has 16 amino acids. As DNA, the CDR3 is TGTGCCAGCAGTTTAGCGGGGAGGGGTCCTCCAGATACGCAGTATTTT. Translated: CASSLAGRGPPDTQYF.

This chain's CDR3 is CASRGGLGLAGVYQETQYF. Here the CDR3 DNA reads TGTGCCAGCAGGGGAGGGTTGGGACTAGCGGGCGTGTACCAAGAGACCCAGTACTTC. The chain employs TRBV27 and TRBJ2-5; 12 bases map to TRBD2. V lost 6 bases and J lost 0; bases outside the gene matches: 14. Germline V gives CDR1 MNHEY, CDR2 SMNVEV (reference sequence). The CDR3 sequence is 19 residues long.

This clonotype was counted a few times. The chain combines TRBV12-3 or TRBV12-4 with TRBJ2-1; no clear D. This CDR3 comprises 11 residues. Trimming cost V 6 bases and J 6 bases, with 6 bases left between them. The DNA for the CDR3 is TGTGCCAGCAGAGGCCTCAATGAGCAGTTCTTC. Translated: CASRGLNEQFF.

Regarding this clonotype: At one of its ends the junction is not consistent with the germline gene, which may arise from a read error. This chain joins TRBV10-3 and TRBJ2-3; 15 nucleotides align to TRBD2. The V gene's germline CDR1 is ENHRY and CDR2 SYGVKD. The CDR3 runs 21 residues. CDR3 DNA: TGTGCCATCAGTGATCCACCGGGGACTAGCGGGGGGAGTGGGGACACAAATACGCAGTATTTT. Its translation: CAISDPPGTSGGSGDTNTQYF.

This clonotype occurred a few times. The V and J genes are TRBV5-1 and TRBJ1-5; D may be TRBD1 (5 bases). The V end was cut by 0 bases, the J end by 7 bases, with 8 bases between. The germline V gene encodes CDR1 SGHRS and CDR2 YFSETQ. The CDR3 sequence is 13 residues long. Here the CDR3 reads CASSLVGEQPQHF. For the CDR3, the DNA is TGCGCCAGCAGCTTGGTGGGGGAACAGCCCCAGCATTTT.

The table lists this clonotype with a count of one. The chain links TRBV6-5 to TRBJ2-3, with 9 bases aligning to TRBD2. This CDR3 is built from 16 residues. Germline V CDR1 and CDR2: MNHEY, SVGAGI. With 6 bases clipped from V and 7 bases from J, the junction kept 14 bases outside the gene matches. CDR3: CASSSLGGGALNTQYF. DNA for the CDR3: TGTGCCAGCAGCTCCCTCGGCGGGGGGGCCCTTAATACGCAGTATTTT.

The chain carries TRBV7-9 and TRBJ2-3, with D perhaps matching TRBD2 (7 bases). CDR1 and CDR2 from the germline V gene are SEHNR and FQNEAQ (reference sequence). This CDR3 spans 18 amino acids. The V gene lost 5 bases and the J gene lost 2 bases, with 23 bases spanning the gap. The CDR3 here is CASSLGGVTGQPTDTQYF. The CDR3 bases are TGTGCCAGCAGCCTAGGGGGGGTGACAGGTCAGCCCACAGATACGCAGTATTTT.

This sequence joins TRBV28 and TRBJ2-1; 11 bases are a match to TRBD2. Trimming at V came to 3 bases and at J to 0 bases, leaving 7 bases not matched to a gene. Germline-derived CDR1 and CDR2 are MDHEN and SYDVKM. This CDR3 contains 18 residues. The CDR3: CASSFSGRAIGSYNEQFF. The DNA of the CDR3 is TGTGCCAGCAGTTTTAGCGGGAGGGCCATCGGCTCCTACAATGAGCAGTTCTTC.

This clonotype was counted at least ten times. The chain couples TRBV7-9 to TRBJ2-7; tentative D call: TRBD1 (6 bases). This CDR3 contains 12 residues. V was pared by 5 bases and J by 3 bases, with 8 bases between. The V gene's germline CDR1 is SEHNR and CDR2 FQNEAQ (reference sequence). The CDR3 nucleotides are TGTGCCAGCAGCCGGACAGACTACGAGCAGTACTTC. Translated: CASSRTDYEQYF.

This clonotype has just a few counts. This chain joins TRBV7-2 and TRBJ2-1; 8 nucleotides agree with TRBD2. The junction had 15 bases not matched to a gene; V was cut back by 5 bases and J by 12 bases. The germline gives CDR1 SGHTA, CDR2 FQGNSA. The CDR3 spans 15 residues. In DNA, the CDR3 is TGTGCCAGCAGCGACCGGTCGGGACTAGGAACTGGGCAGTTCTTC. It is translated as CASSDRSGLGTGQFF.

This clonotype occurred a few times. The CDR3 nucleotides are TGCGCCAGCAGCTTGGGAAAAGGGGATGACAAGCAGTACTTC. Amino acid sequence: CASSLGKGDDKQYF. The rearrangement joins TRBV5-1 to TRBJ2-7, with a weak D call TRBD1 (5 bases). This CDR3 is built from 14 residues. Germline assignment: CDR1 SGHRS and CDR2 YFSETQ. The germline V and J ends were trimmed by 0 bases and 8 bases, with 15 bases remaining between them.

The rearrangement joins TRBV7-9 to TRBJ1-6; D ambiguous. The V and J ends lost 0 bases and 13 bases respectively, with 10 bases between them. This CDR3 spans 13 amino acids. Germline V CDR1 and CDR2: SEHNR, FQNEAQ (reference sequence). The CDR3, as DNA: TGTGCCAGCAGCTTAGCGGGCACTCACCCCCTCCACTTT. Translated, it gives CASSLAGTHPLHF.

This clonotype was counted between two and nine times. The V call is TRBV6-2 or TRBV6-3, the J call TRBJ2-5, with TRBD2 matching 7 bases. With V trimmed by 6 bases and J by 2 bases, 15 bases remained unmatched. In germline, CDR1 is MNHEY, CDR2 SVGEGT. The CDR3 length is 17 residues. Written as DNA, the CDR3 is TGTGCCAGCAGCCTAATACCAGGCGGCGGGGGACAAGAGACCCAGTACTTC. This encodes CASSLIPGGGGQETQYF.

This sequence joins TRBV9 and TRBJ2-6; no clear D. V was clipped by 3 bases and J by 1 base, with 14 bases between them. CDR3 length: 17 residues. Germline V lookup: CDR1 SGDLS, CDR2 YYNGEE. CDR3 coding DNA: TGTGCCAGCAGCGCGGCTATTTCGATATCTGGGGCCAACGTCCTGACTTTC. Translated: CASSAAISISGANVLTF.

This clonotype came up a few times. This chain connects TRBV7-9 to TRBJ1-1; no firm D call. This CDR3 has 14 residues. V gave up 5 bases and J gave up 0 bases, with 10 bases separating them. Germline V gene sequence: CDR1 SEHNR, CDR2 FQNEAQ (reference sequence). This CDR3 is CASSLTSVNTEAFF. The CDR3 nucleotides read TGTGCCAGCAGCCTTACTTCCGTGAACACTGAAGCTTTCTTT.

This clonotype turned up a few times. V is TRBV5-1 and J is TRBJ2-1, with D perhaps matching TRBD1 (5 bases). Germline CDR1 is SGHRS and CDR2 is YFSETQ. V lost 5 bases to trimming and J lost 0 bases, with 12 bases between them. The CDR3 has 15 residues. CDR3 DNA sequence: TGCGCCAGCAGAACGTCGCAGGGCTCCTACAATGAGCAGTTCTTC. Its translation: CASRTSQGSYNEQFF.

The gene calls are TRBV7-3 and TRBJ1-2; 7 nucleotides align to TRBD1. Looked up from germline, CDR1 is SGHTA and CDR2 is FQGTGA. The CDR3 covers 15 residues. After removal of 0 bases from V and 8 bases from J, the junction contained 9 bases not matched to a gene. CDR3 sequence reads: CASSLTYTGEYGYTF. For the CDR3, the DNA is TGTGCCAGCAGCTTAACGTATACAGGGGAGTACGGCTACACCTTC.

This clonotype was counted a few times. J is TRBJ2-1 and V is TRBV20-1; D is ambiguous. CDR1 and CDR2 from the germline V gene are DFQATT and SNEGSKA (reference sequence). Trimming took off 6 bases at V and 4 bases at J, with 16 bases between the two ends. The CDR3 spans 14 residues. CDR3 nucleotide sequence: TGCAGTGCCGGTGGACGCACAGATTACAATGAGCAGTTCTTC. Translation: CSAGGRTDYNEQFF.